This T cell receptor beta chain was sequenced during a study of blood T cell repertoires in COVID-19. TCRdb's copy holds only in-frame clones and misses some; the assay was immunoSEQ multiplex PCR. This table holds under 250,000 clones, over 80% found once. No more than 2 weeks before study entry, exposed participants had met a case of COVID-19. CDR1 SGHNT and CDR2 YENEEA come from the germline V gene. After removal of 5 bases from V and 7 bases from J, the junction contained 7 bases not matched to a gene. The CDR3 is 16 amino acids. The chain uses TRBV11-3 and TRBJ2-1, with 14 bases aligning to TRBD2. The sequence was collected from a woman under 40 who had been exposed to COVID-19. Material: PBMCs or T cells enriched from blood (not recorded which). CDR3 bases: TGTGCCAGCAGCGGACAGACTAGCGGGAGGGGGAATGAGCAGTTCTTC. Protein product: CASSGQTSGRGNEQFF.